Presented here are 32 T cell receptor beta chains from one specimen sequenced in a study of Graves' ophthalmopathy and Graves' hyperthyroidism. RNA transcripts yielded amplified TCR beta CDR3 regions. In the first round, RT-PCR was carried out with HTBI primers, and a multiplex PCR formed the second round. One entry per CDR3 protein, called by TCRdb with MiXCR from the multiplex PCR reads. The sample includes approximately 540,000 distinct CDR3 sequences, 35% to 40% seen only once; the top ten take 4% to 5%. Sequenced: peripheral blood or thyroid tissue (not recorded which). Every receptor here comes from an adult man with Graves' hyperthyroidism.

Details on this clonotype: One base away lies a much larger clone, so this may be a sequencing read error. This is likely a read error, given that the CDR3 carries no conserved phenylalanine or tryptophan at its end. The V and J genes are TRBV12-3 or TRBV12-4 and TRBJ1-1, with 8 bases fitting TRBD1. J gave up 0 bases and V 5 bases, and 8 bases lay outside the gene matches. The CDR3 runs 16 residues. CDR3 bases: TGTGCCAGCAGTCCACAGGGGGGCCCCATGAACACTGAAGCTTTCCTT. Translated: CASSPQGGPMNTEAFL.

This chain connects TRBV10-3 to TRBJ1-4, with D uncertain. This CDR3 has 14 residues. The ends were cut back, 6 bases at V and 8 bases at J, with 16 bases in the middle. Germline values: CDR1 ENHRY, CDR2 SYGVKD. The CDR3 protein is CAIRAMREEEKLFF. CDR3 nucleotide sequence: TGTGCCATCAGGGCGATGAGGGAGGAGGAAAAACTGTTTTTT.

This clonotype was picked up many times. The V call is TRBV6-6, the J call TRBJ1-5; D is unclear. V was trimmed by 5 bases and J by 0 bases, leaving 11 bases between them. The CDR3 has 15 amino acids. Germline assignment: CDR1 MNHNY and CDR2 SVGAGI (reference sequence). The CDR3 DNA reads as TGTGCCAGCAGTACCGGACGGGTTAGCAATCAGCCCCAGCATTTT. It codes for CASSTGRVSNQPQHF.

This clonotype was seen ten or more times. The chain uses TRBV6-5 and TRBJ1-6; D is unclear. The V end was cut by 8 bases, the J end by 5 bases, with 16 bases between. The CDR3 totals 15 residues. Germline V CDR1 and CDR2: MNHEY, SVGAGI. This CDR3 is CASGFDGDHNSPLHF. CDR3 DNA sequence: TGTGCCAGCGGGTTCGACGGAGACCATAATTCACCCCTCCACTTT.

The sample holds many counts of this clonotype. V usage is TRBV5-1 and J usage is TRBJ2-2; 10 bases map to TRBD1. The CDR3 is 16 residues long. CDR1 and CDR2 (germline): SGHRS, YFSETQ. V shed 4 bases, J shed 0 bases, and the junction held 3 bases outside the gene matches. The DNA of the CDR3 is TGCGCCAGCAGCAATGGACAGGGGGCGAACACCGGGGAGCTGTTTTTT. Translation gives CASSNGQGANTGELFF.

This clonotype has a count of ten or more. The V gene is TRBV20-1, the J gene TRBJ1-2; D is ambiguous. The CDR3 sequence is 11 residues long. Germline V lookup: CDR1 DFQATT, CDR2 SNEGSKA (reference sequence). Trimming took off 6 bases at V and 7 bases at J, with 12 bases between the two ends. The CDR3 here is CSAQIGVGYTF. CDR3 coding DNA: TGCAGTGCCCAGATTGGGGTTGGCTACACCTTC.

This clonotype was seen at least ten times. The chain employs TRBV5-8 and TRBJ1-1; D is unclear. Trimming cost V 4 bases and J 8 bases, with 18 bases left between them. The germline CDR1 and CDR2 sequences are SGHTS and YDEGEE. The CDR3 length is 14 residues. CDR3 sequence: CASSTGMPGIEAFF. In DNA form, the CDR3 reads TGTGCCAGCAGCACCGGGATGCCCGGCATAGAAGCTTTCTTT.

Concerning this clonotype itself: Given a much more abundant clone one base away, this may be a read error. The chain carries TRBV29-1 and TRBJ2-7; 12 bases are shared with TRBD1. This CDR3 is built from 12 residues. J was trimmed by 5 bases and V by 6 bases; bases with no gene match: 2. Germline V gene sequence: CDR1 SQVTM, CDR2 ANQGSEA. The CDR3 protein is CSVGTGGDEQYF. The CDR3 coding sequence is TGCAGCGTAGGGACAGGGGGCGACGAGCAGTACTTC.

This clonotype was seen at least ten times. The chain uses TRBV10-3 and TRBJ1-1; 9 nucleotides match TRBD1. Germline-derived CDR1 and CDR2 are ENHRY and SYGVKD. The V and J ends lost 2 bases and 4 bases, in that order; junction bases with no gene match: 5. The CDR3 totals 15 residues. CDR3: CAISEVQGAVTEAFF. CDR3 sequence (DNA): TGTGCCATCAGTGAGGTACAGGGGGCGGTCACTGAAGCTTTCTTT.

The V gene is TRBV10-3, the J gene TRBJ1-4; 10 bases line up with TRBD1. V lost 6 bases and J lost 7; bases outside the gene matches: 8. Germline CDR1 is ENHRY and CDR2 is SYGVKD. This CDR3 spans 15 amino acids. DNA for the CDR3: TGTGCCATCAGGTCCGGGACAGGGGAGGGTGAAAAACTGTTTTTT. Translated: CAIRSGTGEGEKLFF.

As for this clonotype: With a much larger clone just one base away, this may be a read error. This chain uses TRBV12-3 or TRBV12-4 with TRBJ1-3; no clear D gene. The CDR3 sequence is 14 residues long. In nucleotides, the CDR3 is TGTGCCACCAGTTTATGGAGCTCTGGAAACACCATATATTTT. Amino acids: CATSLWSSGNTIYF.

Ten or more counts support this clonotype. V usage is TRBV7-2 and J usage is TRBJ2-7; TRBD1 agrees at 7 bases. The CDR3 is 17 amino acids. The V gene end was trimmed by 1 base and the J gene end by 2 bases; junction bases not matched to a gene: 11. Germline lookup yields CDR1 SGHTA and CDR2 FQGNSA. CDR3 loop: CASSLGARGRPAYEQYF. The CDR3 nucleotides are TGTGCCAGCAGCTTAGGTGCGAGGGGGCGGCCAGCCTACGAGCAGTACTTC.

This clonotype was recorded at least ten times. V and J are TRBV9 and TRBJ2-7; D possibly corresponds to TRBD2 (5 bases). V lost 3 bases to trimming and J lost 1 base, with 11 bases between them. Looked up from germline, CDR1 is SGDLS and CDR2 is YYNGEE. There are 14 residues in the CDR3. CDR3: CASSADYTSYEQYF. The CDR3 DNA is TGTGCCAGCAGCGCCGACTACACATCCTACGAGCAGTACTTC.

This clonotype was counted ten times or more. The CDR3 sequence: CASSRKLRRQPQHF. The CDR3 nucleotides read TGTGCCAGCAGCCGAAAGTTGCGGCGTCAGCCCCAGCATTTT. V and J are TRBV7-4 and TRBJ1-5; D is undetermined. The V gene's germline CDR1 is SGHVT and CDR2 SQSDAQ. V lost 5 bases, J lost 6 bases, and 14 bases lay in between. The CDR3 length is 14 residues.

The V gene is TRBV28, the J gene TRBJ2-5; D may be TRBD2 (5 bases). This CDR3 is built from 15 residues. The ends were cut back, 2 bases at V and 0 bases at J, with 10 bases in the middle. Germline assignment: CDR1 MDHEN and CDR2 SYDVKM. Here the CDR3 DNA reads TGTGCCAGCAGTTTACCTAGCTCCTACCAAGAGACCCAGTACTTC. It codes for CASSLPSSYQETQYF. The full variable domain, in which reference TRBV28 and TRBJ2-5 provide the parts outside the CDR3, is DVKVTQSSRYLVKRTGEKVFLECVQDMDHENMFWYRQDPGLGLRLIYFSYDVKMKEKGDIPEGYSVSREKKERFSLILESASTNQTSMYLCASSLPSSYQETQYFGPGTRLLVL.

This clonotype appeared many times. CDR3 amino acids: CASSATPGLFSYEQYF. The DNA for the CDR3 is TGTGCCAGCAGCGCCACTCCGGGACTTTTCTCCTACGAGCAGTACTTC. The rearrangement uses TRBV9 and TRBJ2-7; maybe TRBD2 (6 bases). V was shortened by 3 bases and J by 0 bases, with 16 bases between the two germline ends. There are 16 residues in the CDR3. Germline-derived CDR1 and CDR2 are SGDLS and YYNGEE.

This clonotype turned up a few times. The chain combines TRBV29-1 with TRBJ1-2; 9 bases fit TRBD1. The J segment lost 4 bases and the V segment lost 4 bases, leaving 13 bases of the junction unmatched. There are 16 residues in the CDR3. Germline lookup yields CDR1 SQVTM and CDR2 ANQGSEA. CDR3 in DNA: TGCAGCGTTGTGGGGACAGGGCCAGGTTTCCGCTATGGCTACACCTTC. Protein: CSVVGTGPGFRYGYTF.

With respect to this clonotype: As the CDR3 is not closed by the conserved phenylalanine or tryptophan, this likely results from a read error. No DNA is shown, since the ends of the CDR3 on it are uncertain; the CDR3 is the one TCRdb lists. This chain links TRBV2 with TRBJ2-7; no DNA check was done on the table's D call, TRBD2. The CDR3 is 9 residues long, counting both termini. CDR1 is SNHLY and CDR2 is FYNNEI in the germline V gene. CDR3 loop: CASSDSPGT.

CDR3 DNA sequence: TGTGCCAGCAGCCAGGGGGTCCGCTATAGCAATCAGCCCCAGCATTTT. Translation gives CASSQGVRYSNQPQHF. The V call is TRBV2, the J call TRBJ1-5; 7 nucleotides match TRBD1. The length of the CDR3 is 16 residues. V dropped 6 bases and J dropped 0; count of bases not matched to a gene: 8. CDR1 SNHLY and CDR2 FYNNEI come from the germline V gene.

The V gene is TRBV5-1, the J gene TRBJ1-1; D is perhaps TRBD1 (5 bases). Per germline, CDR1 SGHRS and CDR2 YFSETQ. The CDR3 consists of 15 residues. The V gene lost 4 bases and the J gene lost 4 bases, with 17 bases spanning the gap. The CDR3 loop is CASSPWQGLSTEAFF. The CDR3 DNA is TGCGCCAGCAGCCCCTGGCAGGGTTTGAGCACTGAAGCTTTCTTT.

Details on this clonotype: The final CDR3 position lacks the conserved phenylalanine or tryptophan, pointing to a likely read error. The limits of the CDR3 on the DNA are not certain, so only TCRdb's listed CDR3 is given. The chain carries TRBV7-8 and TRBJ1-4. The germline V gene has CDR1 SGHVS and CDR2 FQNEAQ. With termini counted, the CDR3 has 12 amino acids. CDR3 region: CASSQAGGGRGI.

For this clonotype: A junction end diverges from the germline sequence, so it may reflect a read error. The rearrangement uses TRBV5-1 and TRBJ1-6; 10 positions match TRBD1. Germline-derived CDR1 and CDR2 are SGHRS and YFSETQ. This CDR3 region has 13 residues. CDR3 residues: CARSWGQGTALHF. CDR3 DNA: TGCGCCAGGAGCTGGGGACAGGGGACGGCCCTCCACTTT.

This clonotype showed up many times. This chain's CDR3 is CASRPGQFEKLFF. The CDR3 DNA follows: TGTGCCAGCAGACCGGGACAGTTCGAAAAACTGTTTTTT. The chain is built from TRBV12-3 or TRBV12-4 and TRBJ1-4; 7 nucleotides agree with TRBD1. The CDR3 is made up of 13 amino acids. J lost 8 bases, V lost 6 bases, and 6 bases had no gene match.

The rearrangement joins TRBV29-1 to TRBJ1-2; 7 nucleotides line up with TRBD1. This CDR3 has 15 amino acids. Germline CDR1 SQVTM, CDR2 ANQGSEA. Germline trimming cut 6 bases from V and 0 bases from J; bases unmatched to any gene: 10. As DNA, the CDR3 is TGCAGCGTCGGAGGGGGGACAGACACTAACTATGGCTACACCTTC. It is translated as CSVGGGTDTNYGYTF.

This clonotype was counted at least ten times. This sequence joins TRBV5-1 and TRBJ2-6; D is ambiguous. Trimming took off 0 bases at V and 4 bases at J, with 8 bases between the two ends. The germline CDR1 and CDR2 sequences are SGHRS and YFSETQ. The CDR3 is 15 amino acids. This CDR3 is CASSLERPGANVLTF. Written as DNA, the CDR3 is TGCGCCAGCAGCTTGGAGCGCCCCGGGGCCAACGTCCTGACTTTC.

The chain links TRBV28 to TRBJ2-5; TRBD1 or TRBD2 may be the D gene (5 bases each). Trimming removed 6 bases from V and 7 bases from J, with 15 bases in between. This CDR3 has 13 residues. The germline V gene has CDR1 MDHEN and CDR2 SYDVKM. The CDR3 DNA is TGTGCCAGCAGCTGGGGACGGACCTGGACCCAGTACTTC. Its translation: CASSWGRTWTQYF. Full variable domain (missing parts from reference TRBV28 and TRBJ2-5): DVKVTQSSRYLVKRTGEKVFLECVQDMDHENMFWYRQDPGLGLRLIYFSYDVKMKEKGDIPEGYSVSREKKERFSLILESASTNQTSMYLCASSWGRTWTQYFGPGTRLLVL.

This clonotype was observed at least ten times. This chain joins TRBV5-8 and TRBJ2-5; 11 bases match TRBD1. Trimming cost V 7 bases and J 2 bases; bases outside gene matches: 7. CDR1 SGHTS and CDR2 YDEGEE come from the germline V gene. The CDR3 loop spans 15 amino acids. The CDR3 is CASGQGAGRQETQYF. CDR3 nucleotides: TGTGCCAGCGGACAGGGGGCGGGTCGTCAAGAGACCCAGTACTTC.

This clonotype was observed at least ten times. The chain couples TRBV6-1 to TRBJ1-4; 9 bases are a match to TRBD1. The CDR3 totals 15 residues. Germline trimming cut 7 bases from V and 6 bases from J; bases unmatched to any gene: 9. Germline V gene data show CDR1 as MNHNS and CDR2 as SASEGT. The CDR3 coding sequence is TGTGCCAGCACCGTACAGGGGGCGCGGGATGAAAAACTGTTTTTT. It codes for CASTVQGARDEKLFF.

The chain carries TRBV5-1 and TRBJ2-5; weak D call: TRBD1 (6 bases). Deletions cut 1 base from V and 7 bases from J, with 8 bases between. The CDR3 is 12 residues long. CDR1 SGHRS and CDR2 YFSETQ come from the germline V gene. CDR3 bases: TGCGCCAGCAGCTTGTTAGGGGGGACCCAGTACTTC. It codes for CASSLLGGTQYF.

This clonotype has at least ten counts. This chain joins TRBV29-1 and TRBJ2-7; D might be TRBD2 (5 bases). The V and J ends lost 6 bases and 6 bases respectively, with 12 bases between them. The germline CDR1 and CDR2 sequences are SQVTM and ANQGSEA. The CDR3 length is 11 residues. The CDR3: CSVVDYSEQYF. The CDR3 DNA sequence: TGCAGCGTGGTTGACTACTCCGAGCAGTACTTC.

This rearrangement joins TRBV5-5 to TRBJ2-7; D remains unclear. CDR1 and CDR2 (germline): SGHKS, YYEKEE (reference sequence). This CDR3 spans 14 amino acids. The V end lost 4 bases, the J end lost 2 bases, and 13 bases lay between the germline ends. CDR3 protein: CASSQKAGPYEQYF. CDR3 bases: TGTGCCAGCAGCCAAAAGGCAGGCCCCTACGAGCAGTACTTC.

This chain joins TRBV6-6 and TRBJ2-7, with a possible D match to TRBD2 (6 bases). Germline values: CDR1 MNHNY, CDR2 SVGAGI (reference sequence). The CDR3 has 18 amino acids. V was shortened by 0 bases and J by 5 bases, with 23 bases between the two germline ends. The CDR3 here is CASSYSISLAGGVHEQYF. The CDR3 nucleotides read TGTGCCAGCAGTTACTCGATATCGCTAGCAGGCGGGGTCCACGAGCAGTACTTC.